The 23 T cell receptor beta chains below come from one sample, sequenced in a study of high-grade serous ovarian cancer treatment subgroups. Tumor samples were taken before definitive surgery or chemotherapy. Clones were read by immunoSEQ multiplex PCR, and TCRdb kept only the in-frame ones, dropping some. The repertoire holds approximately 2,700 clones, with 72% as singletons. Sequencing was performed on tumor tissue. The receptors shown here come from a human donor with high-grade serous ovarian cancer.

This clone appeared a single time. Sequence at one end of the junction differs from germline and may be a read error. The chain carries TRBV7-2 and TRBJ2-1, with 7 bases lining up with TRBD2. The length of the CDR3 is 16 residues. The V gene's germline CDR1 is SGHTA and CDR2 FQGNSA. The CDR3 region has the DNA TGTGCCAGCAGCTTAGGAGGTCTAGCGGCATACAATGAGCAGCTCTTC. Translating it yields CASSLGGLAAYNEQLF.

The CDR3 DNA reads as TGTGCCAGCAGTTTAGGGACAGCGGCCTACGAGCAGTACTTC. Translation gives CASSLGTAAYEQYF. This chain links TRBV28 with TRBJ2-7; 7 bases align to TRBD1. Germline CDR1 and CDR2: MDHEN and SYDVKM. The CDR3 has 14 residues. Trimming removed 2 bases from V and 2 bases from J; junction bases left unmatched: 3.

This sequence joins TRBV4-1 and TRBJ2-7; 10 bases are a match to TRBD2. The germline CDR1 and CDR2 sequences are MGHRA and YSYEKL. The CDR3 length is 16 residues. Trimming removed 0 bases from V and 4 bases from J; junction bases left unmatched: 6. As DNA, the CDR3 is TGCGCCAGCAGCCAAGATTCGGCTAGCGGGGGATACGAGCAGTACTTC. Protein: CASSQDSASGGYEQYF.

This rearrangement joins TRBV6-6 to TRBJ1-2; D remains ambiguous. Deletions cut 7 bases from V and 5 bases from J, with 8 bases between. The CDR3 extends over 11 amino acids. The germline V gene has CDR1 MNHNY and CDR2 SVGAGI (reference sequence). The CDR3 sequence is CASTDVYGYTF. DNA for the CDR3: TGTGCCAGCACCGACGTGTATGGCTACACCTTC.

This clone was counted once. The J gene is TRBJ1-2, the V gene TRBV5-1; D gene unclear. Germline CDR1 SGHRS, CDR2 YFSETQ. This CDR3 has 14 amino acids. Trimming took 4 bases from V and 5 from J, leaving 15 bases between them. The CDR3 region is CASSRGLEDYGYTF. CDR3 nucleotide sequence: TGCGCCAGCAGCCGAGGCTTGGAGGATTATGGCTACACCTTC.

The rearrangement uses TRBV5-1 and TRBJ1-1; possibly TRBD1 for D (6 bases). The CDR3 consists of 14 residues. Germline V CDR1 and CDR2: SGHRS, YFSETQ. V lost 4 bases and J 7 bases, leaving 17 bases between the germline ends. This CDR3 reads CASSPFGQMIEAFF. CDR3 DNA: TGCGCCAGCAGCCCCTTCGGACAGATGATTGAAGCTTTCTTT.

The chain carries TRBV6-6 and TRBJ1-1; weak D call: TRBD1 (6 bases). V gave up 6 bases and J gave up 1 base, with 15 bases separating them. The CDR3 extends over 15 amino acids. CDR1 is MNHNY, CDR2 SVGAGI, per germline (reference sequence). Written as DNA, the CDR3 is TGTGCCAGCAGCTATAACAGGGCCGGGAACACTGAAGCTTTCTTT. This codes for CASSYNRAGNTEAFF.

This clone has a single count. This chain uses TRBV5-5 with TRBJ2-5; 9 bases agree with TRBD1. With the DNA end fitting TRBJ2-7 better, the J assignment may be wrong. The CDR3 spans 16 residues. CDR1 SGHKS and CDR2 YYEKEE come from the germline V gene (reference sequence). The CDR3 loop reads CASSGTGTGINYEQYF. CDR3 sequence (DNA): TGTGCCAGCAGCGGAACCGGGACAGGGATCAACTACGAGCAGTACTTC.

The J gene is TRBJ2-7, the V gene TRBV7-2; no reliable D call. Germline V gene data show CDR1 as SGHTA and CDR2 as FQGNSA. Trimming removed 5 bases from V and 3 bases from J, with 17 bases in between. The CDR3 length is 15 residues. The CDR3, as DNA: TGTGCCAGCAGCGCAGCTGGGCCCGCTATCTACGAGCAGTACTTC. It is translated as CASSAAGPAIYEQYF.

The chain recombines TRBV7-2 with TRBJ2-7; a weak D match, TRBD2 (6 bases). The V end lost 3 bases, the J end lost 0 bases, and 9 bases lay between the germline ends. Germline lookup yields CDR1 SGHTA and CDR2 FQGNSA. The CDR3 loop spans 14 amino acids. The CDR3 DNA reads TGTGCCAGCAGCTTGGGACTTATCTCCTACGAGCAGTACTTC. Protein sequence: CASSLGLISYEQYF.

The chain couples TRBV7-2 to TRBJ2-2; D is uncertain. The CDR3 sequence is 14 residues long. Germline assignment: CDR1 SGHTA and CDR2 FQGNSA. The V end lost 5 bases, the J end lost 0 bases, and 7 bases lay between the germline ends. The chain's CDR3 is CASSSDTNTGELFF. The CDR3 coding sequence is TGTGCCAGCAGCAGCGACACGAACACCGGGGAGCTGTTTTTT.

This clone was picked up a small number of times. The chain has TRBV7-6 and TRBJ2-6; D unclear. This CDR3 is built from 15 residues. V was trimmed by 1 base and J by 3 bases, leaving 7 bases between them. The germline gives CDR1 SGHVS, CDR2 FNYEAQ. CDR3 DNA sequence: TGTGCCAGCAGCTTAGTACCAGATGGGGCCAACGTCCTGACTTTC. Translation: CASSLVPDGANVLTF.

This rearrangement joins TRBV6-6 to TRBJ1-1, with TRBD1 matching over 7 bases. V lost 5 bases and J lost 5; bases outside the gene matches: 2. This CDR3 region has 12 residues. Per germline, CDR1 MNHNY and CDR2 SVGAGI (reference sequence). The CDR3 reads CASSLQGTEAFF. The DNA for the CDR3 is TGTGCCAGCAGTCTACAGGGGACTGAAGCTTTCTTT.

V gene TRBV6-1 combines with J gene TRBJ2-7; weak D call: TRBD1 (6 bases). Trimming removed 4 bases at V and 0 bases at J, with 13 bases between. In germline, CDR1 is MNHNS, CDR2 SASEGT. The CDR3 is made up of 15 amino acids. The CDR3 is CASSVGGGPSYEQYF. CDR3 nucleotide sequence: TGTGCCAGCAGTGTAGGTGGGGGCCCCTCCTACGAGCAGTACTTC.

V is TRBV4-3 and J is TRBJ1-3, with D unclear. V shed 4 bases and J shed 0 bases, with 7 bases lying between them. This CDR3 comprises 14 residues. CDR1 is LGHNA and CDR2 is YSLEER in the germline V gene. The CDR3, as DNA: TGCGCCAGCAGCCCAAGTCCCTCTGGAAACACCATATATTTT. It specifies CASSPSPSGNTIYF.

As DNA, the CDR3 is TGCGCCAGCAGCTTCGGGGGGCGTGGTACGCAGTATTTT. This translates into CASSFGGRGTQYF. The chain links TRBV5-1 to TRBJ2-3, with D perhaps TRBD2 (7 bases). CDR1 SGHRS and CDR2 YFSETQ come from the germline V gene. The CDR3 has 13 amino acids. The ends were cut back, 2 bases at V and 8 bases at J, with 12 bases in the middle.

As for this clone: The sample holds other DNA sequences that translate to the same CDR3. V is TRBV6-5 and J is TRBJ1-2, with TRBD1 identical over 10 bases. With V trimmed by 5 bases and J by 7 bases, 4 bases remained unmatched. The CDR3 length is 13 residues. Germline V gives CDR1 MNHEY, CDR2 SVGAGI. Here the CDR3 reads CASSPDRGLGYTF. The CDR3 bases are TGTGCCAGCAGTCCCGACAGGGGGCTTGGCTACACCTTC.

This CDR3 reads CASRWDRNTEAFF. DNA for the CDR3: TGTGCCAGCAGATGGGACAGAAACACTGAAGCTTTCTTT. The chain recombines TRBV2 with TRBJ1-1, with 7 bases lining up with TRBD1. The length of the CDR3 is 13 residues. Germline V gene sequence: CDR1 SNHLY, CDR2 FYNNEI. Germline trimming cut 6 bases from V and 2 bases from J; bases unmatched to any gene: 3.

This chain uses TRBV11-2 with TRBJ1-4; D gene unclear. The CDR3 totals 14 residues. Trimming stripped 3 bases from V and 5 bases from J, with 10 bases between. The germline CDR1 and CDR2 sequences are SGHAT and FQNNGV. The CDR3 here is CASSLGNPNEKLFF. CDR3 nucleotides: TGTGCCAGCAGCTTGGGAAATCCAAATGAAAAACTGTTTTTT.

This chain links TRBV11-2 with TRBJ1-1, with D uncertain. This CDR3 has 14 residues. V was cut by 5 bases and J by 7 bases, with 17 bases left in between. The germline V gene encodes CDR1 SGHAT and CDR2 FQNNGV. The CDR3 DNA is TGTGCCAGCAGCCAGGACTTAATCAGAGTTGAAGCTTTCTTT. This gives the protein CASSQDLIRVEAFF.

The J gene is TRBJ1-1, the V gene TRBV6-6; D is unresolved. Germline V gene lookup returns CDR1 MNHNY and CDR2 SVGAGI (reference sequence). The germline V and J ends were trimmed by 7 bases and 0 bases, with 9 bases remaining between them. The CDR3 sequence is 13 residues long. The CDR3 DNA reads TGTGCCAGCAAGGGCGGGGTGAACACTGAAGCTTTCTTT. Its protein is CASKGGVNTEAFF.

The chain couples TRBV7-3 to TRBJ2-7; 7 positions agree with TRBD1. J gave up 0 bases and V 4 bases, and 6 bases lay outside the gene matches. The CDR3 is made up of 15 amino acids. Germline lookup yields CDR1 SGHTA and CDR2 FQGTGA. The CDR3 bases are TGTGCCAGCAGCTCCGACAGGGACAGCTCCTACGAGCAGTACTTC. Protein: CASSSDRDSSYEQYF.

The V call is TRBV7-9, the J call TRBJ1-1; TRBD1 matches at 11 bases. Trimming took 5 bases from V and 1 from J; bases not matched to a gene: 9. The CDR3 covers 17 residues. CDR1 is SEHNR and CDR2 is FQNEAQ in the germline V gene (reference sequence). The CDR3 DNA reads TGTGCCAGCAGCCCCGGACAGGGGGCCCTTTCGAACACTGAAGCTTTCTTT. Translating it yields CASSPGQGALSNTEAFF.